A single sample is the source of the 5 T cell receptor beta chains below, sequenced in a study of technical replicates of blood from a few donors. Libraries were prepared by immunoSEQ multiplex PCR; TCRdb keeps only in-frame clonotypes and omits some of them. Among over 55,000 clones listed, 90% to 95% were seen once. Sequenced: PBMCs. Every receptor here comes from a human donor in good health. Some clones in this sample may be carry-over from other donors' samples.

In the case of this clone: Other nucleotide sequences in the sample specify the same CDR3. The J gene is TRBJ1-2, the V gene TRBV5-6, with a tentative D call TRBD1 (6 bases). This CDR3 contains 14 residues. Trimming removed 0 bases at V and 2 bases at J, with 8 bases between. Looked up from germline, CDR1 is SGHDT and CDR2 is YYEEEE. CDR3 loop: CASSLVRGNYGYTF. CDR3 bases: TGTGCCAGCAGCTTGGTCAGGGGCAACTATGGCTACACCTTC.

The V and J genes are TRBV7-2 and TRBJ2-3; D is ambiguous. The germline CDR1 and CDR2 sequences are SGHTA and FQGNSA. Deletions cut 2 bases from V and 2 bases from J, with 5 bases between. This CDR3 contains 13 residues. The CDR3 region is CASSLSVTDTQYF. CDR3 DNA sequence: TGTGCCAGCAGCTTAAGCGTCACAGATACGCAGTATTTT.

The chain joins TRBV2 to TRBJ2-1; 7 nucleotides align to TRBD2. The germline CDR1 and CDR2 sequences are SNHLY and FYNNEI. After removal of 7 bases from V and 4 bases from J, the junction contained 7 bases not matched to a gene. CDR3 length equals 14 residues. CDR3 region: CASNRLASYNEQFF. DNA of the CDR3: TGTGCCAGCAATCGACTAGCTAGTTACAATGAGCAGTTCTTC.

The chain carries TRBV5-6 and TRBJ2-7, with 7 bases aligning to TRBD1. Unmatched junction bases numbered 1, after V lost 0 bases and J lost 4 bases. The CDR3 is 13 residues long. Germline CDR1 reads SGHDT; CDR2 reads YYEEEE. For the CDR3, the DNA is TGTGCCAGCAGCTTGGACAGGGGATACGAGCAGTACTTC. Translating it yields CASSLDRGYEQYF.

The chain joins TRBV7-2 to TRBJ2-7; D unresolved. CDR1 is SGHTA and CDR2 is FQGNSA in the germline V gene. V lost 0 bases, J lost 2 bases, and 5 bases lay in between. This CDR3 has 13 amino acids. CDR3 loop: CASSLAPAYEQYF. Here the CDR3 DNA reads TGTGCCAGCAGCTTAGCGCCAGCCTACGAGCAGTACTTC.